The 10 T cell receptor beta chains reported below all come from one sample, sequenced in a study of PD-1 blockade in classical Hodgkin lymphoma. Each patient experienced a relapse that followed autologous stem cell transplantation, and brentuximab vedotin exposure varied. Sequencing used immunoSEQ multiplex PCR; TCRdb keeps in-frame clones, though not all of them. This table has 12,000 to 15,000 clones, just over 85% appearing once. The material was peripheral blood mononuclear cells (PBMCs), obtained at baseline. Source of these receptors: a human donor with classical Hodgkin lymphoma.

Relative to its sample, this clone is medium-sized. The genes are TRBV4-1 and TRBJ2-7; D gene uncertain. Germline V gives CDR1 MGHRA, CDR2 YSYEKL. V was clipped by 0 bases and J by 4 bases, with 16 bases between them. There are 16 residues in the CDR3. CDR3 nucleotide sequence: TGCGCCAGCAGCCAAGAATCGGTCCCATCGCCGTACGAGCAGTACTTC. The encoded protein is CASSQESVPSPYEQYF.

The chain links TRBV15 to TRBJ1-1; no firm D call. Germline loops: CDR1 LNHNV, CDR2 YYDKDF (reference sequence). CDR3 size: 15 residues. V lost 0 bases to trimming and J lost 4 bases, with 12 bases between them. The CDR3 spells CATSRDIIIGTEAFF. DNA for the CDR3: TGTGCCACCAGCAGAGATATTATCATAGGCACTGAAGCTTTCTTT.

V is TRBV28 and J is TRBJ1-1; no definite D call. V shed 1 base and J shed 8 bases, with 8 bases lying between them. Germline values: CDR1 MDHEN, CDR2 SYDVKM. The CDR3 totals 12 residues. The CDR3 spells CASSLYSREAFF. Here the CDR3 DNA reads TGTGCCAGCAGTTTATATTCACGAGAAGCTTTCTTT.

The chain has TRBV2 and TRBJ1-1; D perhaps matches TRBD1 (6 bases). CDR1 and CDR2 (germline): SNHLY, FYNNEI. The CDR3 spans 14 residues. Trimming pared 8 bases from V and 6 bases from J, leaving 19 bases between. DNA for the CDR3: TGTGCCAGCTCCTTTGAGAGGGGGGACGCTGAAGCTTTCTTT. This sequence encodes CASSFERGDAEAFF.

The V gene is TRBV4-3, the J gene TRBJ1-2; D remains ambiguous. V was cut by 4 bases and J by 2 bases, with 8 bases left in between. The V gene's germline CDR1 is LGHNA and CDR2 YSLEER. This CDR3 is 13 amino acids long. CDR3 DNA: TGCGCCAGCAGCCCAGAGTGGAACTATGGCTACACCTTC. Protein: CASSPEWNYGYTF.

The chain couples TRBV2 to TRBJ2-6; D is undetermined. Trimming cost V 8 bases and J 0 bases, with 8 bases left between them. This CDR3 is built from 14 residues. Germline CDR1 reads SNHLY; CDR2 reads FYNNEI. CDR3 residues: CASLKSSGANVLTF. The CDR3 nucleotides read TGTGCCAGCCTCAAGAGCTCTGGGGCCAACGTCCTGACTTTC.

The gene calls are TRBV2 and TRBJ2-3; D is possibly TRBD2 (7 bases). CDR1 is SNHLY and CDR2 is FYNNEI in the germline V gene. Trimming left V 6 bases short and J 4 bases short, with 11 bases between. The CDR3 is made up of 13 amino acids. Written as DNA, the CDR3 is TGTGCCAGCAGAGGGGGGGGAGCAGATACGCAGTATTTT. Encoded protein: CASRGGGADTQYF. The whole variable domain, filled in from reference TRBV2 and TRBJ2-3, reads EPEVTQTPSHQVTQMGQEVILRCVPISNHLYFYWYRQILGQKVEFLVSFYNNEISEKSEIFDDQFSVERPDGSNFTLKIRSTKLEDSAMYFCASRGGGADTQYFGPGTRLTVL.

The V and J genes are TRBV7-2 and TRBJ2-7; D uncertain. This CDR3 spans 12 amino acids. Looked up from germline, CDR1 is SGHTA and CDR2 is FQGNSA. Trimming stripped 6 bases from V and 3 bases from J, with 9 bases between. The CDR3 loop reads CASSLTVYEQYF. The CDR3 nucleotides are TGTGCCAGCAGTCTGACTGTCTACGAGCAGTACTTC.

The CDR3: CASSLAATGPQHF. CDR3 DNA sequence: TGTGCCAGCAGTTTGGCAGCGACAGGGCCCCAGCATTTT. The chain joins TRBV27 to TRBJ1-5, with D maybe TRBD1 (6 bases). Trimming removed 3 bases at V and 9 bases at J, with 12 bases between. There are 13 residues in the CDR3. The germline gives CDR1 MNHEY, CDR2 SMNVEV (reference sequence).

Comments on this clone: The junction shows a germline mismatch at one end, possibly a read error. The chain is built from TRBV28 and TRBJ1-4; perhaps TRBD1 as D (6 bases). The germline CDR1 and CDR2 sequences are MDHEN and SYDVKM. The CDR3 has 12 residues. The CDR3, as DNA: TGTGCCAGCAGTTACACTGGACAGTCTGGAGTGTGG. It specifies CASSYTGQSGVW.